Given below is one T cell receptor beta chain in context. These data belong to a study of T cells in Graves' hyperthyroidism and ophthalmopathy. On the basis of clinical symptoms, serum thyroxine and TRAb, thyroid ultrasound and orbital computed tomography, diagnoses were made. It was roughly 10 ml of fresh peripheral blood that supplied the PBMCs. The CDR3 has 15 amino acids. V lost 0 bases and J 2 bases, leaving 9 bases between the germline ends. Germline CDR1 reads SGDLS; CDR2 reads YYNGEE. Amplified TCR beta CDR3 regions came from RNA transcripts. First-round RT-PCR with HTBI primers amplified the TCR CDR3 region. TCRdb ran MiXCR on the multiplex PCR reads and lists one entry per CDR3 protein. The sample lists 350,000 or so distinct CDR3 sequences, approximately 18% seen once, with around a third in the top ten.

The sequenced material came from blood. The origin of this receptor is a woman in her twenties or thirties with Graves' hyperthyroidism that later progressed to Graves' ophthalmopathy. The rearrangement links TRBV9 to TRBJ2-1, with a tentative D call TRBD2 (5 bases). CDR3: CASSVEGRPYNEQFF. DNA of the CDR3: TGTGCCAGCAGCGTAGAAGGGAGACCCTACAATGAGCAGTTCTTC.